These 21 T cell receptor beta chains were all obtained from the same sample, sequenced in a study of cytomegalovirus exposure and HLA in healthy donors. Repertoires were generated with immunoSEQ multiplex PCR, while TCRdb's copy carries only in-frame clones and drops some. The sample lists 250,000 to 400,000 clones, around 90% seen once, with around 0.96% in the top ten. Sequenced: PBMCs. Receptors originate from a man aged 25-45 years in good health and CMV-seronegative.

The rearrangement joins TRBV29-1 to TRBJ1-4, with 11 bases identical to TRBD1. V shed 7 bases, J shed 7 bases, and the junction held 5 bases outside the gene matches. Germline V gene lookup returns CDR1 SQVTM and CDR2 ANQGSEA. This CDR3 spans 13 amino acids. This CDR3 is CSGRDRGSEKLFF. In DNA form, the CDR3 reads TGCAGCGGGCGGGACAGGGGGAGTGAAAAACTGTTTTTT.

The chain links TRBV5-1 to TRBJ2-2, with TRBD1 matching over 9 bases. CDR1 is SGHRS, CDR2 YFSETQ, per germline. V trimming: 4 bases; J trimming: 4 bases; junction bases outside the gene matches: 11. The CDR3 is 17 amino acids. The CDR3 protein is CASSAAPGTGFTGELFF. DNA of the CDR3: TGCGCCAGCAGCGCCGCTCCCGGGACAGGGTTCACCGGGGAGCTGTTTTTT.

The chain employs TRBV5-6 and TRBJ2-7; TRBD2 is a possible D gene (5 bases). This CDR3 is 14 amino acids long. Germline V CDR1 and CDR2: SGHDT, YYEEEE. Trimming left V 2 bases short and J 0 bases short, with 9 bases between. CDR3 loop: CASSFGGPSYEQYF. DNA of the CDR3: TGTGCCAGCAGCTTCGGAGGACCCTCCTACGAGCAGTACTTC.

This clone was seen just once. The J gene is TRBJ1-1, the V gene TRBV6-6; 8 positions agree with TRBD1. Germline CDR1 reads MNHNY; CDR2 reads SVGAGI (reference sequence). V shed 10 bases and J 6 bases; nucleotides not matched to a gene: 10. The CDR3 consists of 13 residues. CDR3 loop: CAIKQGASAEAFF. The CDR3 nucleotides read TGTGCCATCAAGCAGGGGGCTTCCGCTGAAGCTTTCTTT.

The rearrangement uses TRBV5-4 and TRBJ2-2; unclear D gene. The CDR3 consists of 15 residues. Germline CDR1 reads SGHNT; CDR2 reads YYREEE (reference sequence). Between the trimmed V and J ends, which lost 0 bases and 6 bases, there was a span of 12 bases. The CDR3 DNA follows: TGTGCCAGCAGCTTGGCCACGCAGGCCCCCGGGGAGCTGTTTTTT. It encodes CASSLATQAPGELFF.

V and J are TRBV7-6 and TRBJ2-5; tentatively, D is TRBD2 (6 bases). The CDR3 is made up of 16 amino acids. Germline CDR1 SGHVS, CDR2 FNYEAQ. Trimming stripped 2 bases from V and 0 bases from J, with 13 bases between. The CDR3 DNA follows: TGTGCCAGCAGCTTAAGGGCGGAGGGCTACCAAGAGACCCAGTACTTC. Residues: CASSLRAEGYQETQYF.

CDR3 nucleotide sequence: TGTGCCAGCAGCTCGAGGGGCACAGGGGTAAGTCAGCCCCAGCATTTT. Protein: CASSSRGTGVSQPQHF. The rearrangement uses TRBV5-5 and TRBJ1-5, with TRBD1 identical over 7 bases. The germline V gene has CDR1 SGHKS and CDR2 YYEKEE (reference sequence). The trim removed 3 bases at V and 6 bases at J, leaving 12 bases unmatched. The length of the CDR3 is 16 residues.

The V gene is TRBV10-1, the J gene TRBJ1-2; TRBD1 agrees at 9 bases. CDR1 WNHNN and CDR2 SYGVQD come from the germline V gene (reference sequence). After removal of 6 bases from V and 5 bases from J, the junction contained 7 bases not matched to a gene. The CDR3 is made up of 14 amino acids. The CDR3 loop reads CASRGTGIFYGYTF. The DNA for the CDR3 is TGCGCCAGCAGGGGGACAGGGATCTTTTATGGCTACACCTTC.

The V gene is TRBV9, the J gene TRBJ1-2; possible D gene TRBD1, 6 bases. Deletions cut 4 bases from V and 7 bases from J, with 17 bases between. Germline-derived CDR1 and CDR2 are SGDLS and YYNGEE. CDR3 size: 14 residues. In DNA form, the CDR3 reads TGTGCCAGCAGCCCAGGGGAGGGGCGGTCTGGCTACACCTTC. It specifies CASSPGEGRSGYTF.

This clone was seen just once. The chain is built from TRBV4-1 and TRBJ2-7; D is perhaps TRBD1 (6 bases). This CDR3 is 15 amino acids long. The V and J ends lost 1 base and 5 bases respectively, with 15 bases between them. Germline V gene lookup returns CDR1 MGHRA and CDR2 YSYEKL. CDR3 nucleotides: TGCGCCAGCAGCCAAGGGCGCAGGGGTCCGGACGAGCAGTACTTC. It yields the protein CASSQGRRGPDEQYF.

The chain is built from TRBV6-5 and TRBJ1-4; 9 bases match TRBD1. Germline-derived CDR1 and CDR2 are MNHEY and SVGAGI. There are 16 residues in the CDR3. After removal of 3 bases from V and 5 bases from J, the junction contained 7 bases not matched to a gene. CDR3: CASSYWSGQGNEKLFF. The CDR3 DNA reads TGTGCCAGCAGTTATTGGTCAGGACAGGGGAATGAAAAACTGTTTTTT.

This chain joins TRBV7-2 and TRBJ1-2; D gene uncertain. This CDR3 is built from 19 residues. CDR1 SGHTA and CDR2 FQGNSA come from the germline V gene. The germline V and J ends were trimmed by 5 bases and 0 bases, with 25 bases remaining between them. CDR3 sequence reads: CASSAMSTTGPGANYGYTF. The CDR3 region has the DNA TGTGCCAGCAGCGCAATGTCGACCACCGGCCCAGGTGCTAACTATGGCTACACCTTC.

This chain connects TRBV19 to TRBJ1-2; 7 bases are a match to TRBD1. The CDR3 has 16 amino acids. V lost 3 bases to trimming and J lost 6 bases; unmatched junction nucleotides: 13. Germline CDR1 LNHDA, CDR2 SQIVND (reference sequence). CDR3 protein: CASSIGPTGTGDGYTF. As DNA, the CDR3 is TGTGCCAGTAGTATCGGGCCAACCGGAACAGGGGATGGCTACACCTTC.

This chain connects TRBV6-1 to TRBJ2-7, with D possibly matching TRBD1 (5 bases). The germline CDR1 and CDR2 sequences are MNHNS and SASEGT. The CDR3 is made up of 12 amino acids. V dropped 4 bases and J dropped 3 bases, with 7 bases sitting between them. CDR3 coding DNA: TGTGCCAGCAGTGCAACAGGCTACGAGCAGTACTTC. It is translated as CASSATGYEQYF.

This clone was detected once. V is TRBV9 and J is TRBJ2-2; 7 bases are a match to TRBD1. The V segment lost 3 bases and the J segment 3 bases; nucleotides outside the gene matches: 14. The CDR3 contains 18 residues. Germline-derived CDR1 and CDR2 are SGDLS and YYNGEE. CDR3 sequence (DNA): TGTGCCAGCAGCGGAGAACAGGGGCGAAGTCTTCACACCGGGGAGCTGTTTTTT. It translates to CASSGEQGRSLHTGELFF.

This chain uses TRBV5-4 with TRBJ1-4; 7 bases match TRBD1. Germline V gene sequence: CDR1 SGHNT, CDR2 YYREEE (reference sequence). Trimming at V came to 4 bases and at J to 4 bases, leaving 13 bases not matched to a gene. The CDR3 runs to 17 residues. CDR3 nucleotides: TGTGCCAGCAGCGGCCAGGGCATGGGACAGTTTAATGAAAAACTGTTTTTT. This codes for CASSGQGMGQFNEKLFF.

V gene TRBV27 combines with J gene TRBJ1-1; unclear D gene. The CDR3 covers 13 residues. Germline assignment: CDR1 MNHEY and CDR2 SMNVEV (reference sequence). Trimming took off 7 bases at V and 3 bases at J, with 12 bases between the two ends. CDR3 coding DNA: TGTGCCAGCACTGGTGGGCCGGACACTGAAGCTTTCTTT. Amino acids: CASTGGPDTEAFF.

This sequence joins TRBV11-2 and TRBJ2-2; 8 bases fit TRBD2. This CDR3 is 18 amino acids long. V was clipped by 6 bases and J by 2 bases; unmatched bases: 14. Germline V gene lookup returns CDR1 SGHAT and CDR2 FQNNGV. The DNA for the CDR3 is TGTGCCAGCAGGAACCCGGGGGGGGGACGGCCAAACACCGGGGAGCTGTTTTTT. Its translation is CASRNPGGGRPNTGELFF.

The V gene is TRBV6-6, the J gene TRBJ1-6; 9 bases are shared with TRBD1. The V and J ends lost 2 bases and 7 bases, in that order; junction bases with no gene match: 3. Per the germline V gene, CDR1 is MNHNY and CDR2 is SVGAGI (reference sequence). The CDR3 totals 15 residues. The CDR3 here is CASSYRDRENSPLHF. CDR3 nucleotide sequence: TGTGCCAGCAGTTACCGGGACAGGGAGAATTCACCCCTCCACTTT.

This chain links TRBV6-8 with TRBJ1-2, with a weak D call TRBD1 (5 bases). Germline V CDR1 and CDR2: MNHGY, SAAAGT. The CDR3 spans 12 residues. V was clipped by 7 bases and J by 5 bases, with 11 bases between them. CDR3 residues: CASKRQGYGYTF. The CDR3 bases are TGTGCCAGCAAACGGCAGGGATATGGCTACACCTTC.

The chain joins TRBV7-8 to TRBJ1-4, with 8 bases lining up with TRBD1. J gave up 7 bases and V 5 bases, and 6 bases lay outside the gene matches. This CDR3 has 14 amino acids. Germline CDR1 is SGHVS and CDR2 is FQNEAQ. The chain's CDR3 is CASSPRTGIEKLFF. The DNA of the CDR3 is TGTGCCAGCAGCCCGAGGACAGGGATTGAAAAACTGTTTTTT. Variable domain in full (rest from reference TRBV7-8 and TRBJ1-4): GAGVSQSPRYKVAKRGQDVALRCDPISGHVSLFWYQQALGQGPEFLTYFQNEAQLDKSGLPSDRFFAERPEGSVSTLKIQRTQQEDSAVYLCASSPRTGIEKLFFGSGTQLSVL.